The clone carrying this T cell receptor (beta chain) was detected once. The V gene's germline CDR1 is LGHNA and CDR2 YSLEER. Between the trimmed V and J ends, which lost 0 bases and 0 bases, there was a span of 9 bases. This CDR3 contains 15 residues. This specimen comes from a study of blood T cells in healthy people across ages. On the study more broadly: About one barcoded beta molecule was captured per two T cells (by template switching).

The authors ran a second PCR of about 6 to 12 cycles using a sample-barcoded 5' primer and a J-beta primer mix. TCRdb independently ran MiXCR on the 5' RACE reads; one entry per CDR3 protein. Among about 780,000 distinct CDR3 sequences listed, 62% were seen once. This receptor was taken from a man younger than 40 in good health. The source material was blood. V and J are TRBV4-3 and TRBJ2-7, with no clear D. Written as DNA, the CDR3 is TGCGCCAGCAGCCAAGAAGTGTTCAGCTCCTACGAGCAGTACTTC. Residues: CASSQEVFSSYEQYF.